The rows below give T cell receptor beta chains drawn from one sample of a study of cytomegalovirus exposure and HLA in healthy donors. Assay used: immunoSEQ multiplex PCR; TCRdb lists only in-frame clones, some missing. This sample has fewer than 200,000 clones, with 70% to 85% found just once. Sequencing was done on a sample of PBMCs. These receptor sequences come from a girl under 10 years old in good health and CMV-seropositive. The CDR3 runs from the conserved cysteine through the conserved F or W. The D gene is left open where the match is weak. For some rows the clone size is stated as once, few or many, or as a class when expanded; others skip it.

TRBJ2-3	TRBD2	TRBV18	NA	TGTGCCAGCTCAAAACGGGAGGGATCGTATACGCAGTATTTT	CASSKREGSYTQYF
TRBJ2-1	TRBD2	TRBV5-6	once	TGTGCCAGCAGCTTGGAACCGGGACTAGCCCCATCCACTTACAATGAGCAGTTCTTC	CASSLEPGLAPSTYNEQFF
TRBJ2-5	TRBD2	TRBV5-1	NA	TGCGCCAGCAGCGGGGAGGGGAAAGAGACCCAGTACTTC	CASSGEGKETQYF
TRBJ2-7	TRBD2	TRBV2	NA	TGTGCCAGCAGTGATAGGAGCGGGGGAACTGGCGAGCAGTACTTC	CASSDRSGGTGEQYF
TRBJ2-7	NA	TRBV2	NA	TGTGCCAGCAGATGGGCAGAACCTCCCTACGAGCAGTACTTC	CASRWAEPPYEQYF
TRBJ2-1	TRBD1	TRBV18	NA	TGTGCCAGCTCAAGGACAGGGGGGGATGAGCAGTTCTTC	CASSRTGGDEQFF
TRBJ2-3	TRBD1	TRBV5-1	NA	TGCGCCAGCAGCTTCTCTTTCGGGACAGGGGAGTATTTT	CASSFSFGTGEYF
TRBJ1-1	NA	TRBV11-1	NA	TGTGCCAGCAGCCCGGCCGGTAGGAGTTTCACTGAAGCTTTCTTT	CASSPAGRSFTEAFF
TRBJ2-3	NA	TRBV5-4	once	TGTGCCAGCAGCTCGCCTGAGGAGCGGGCCACCGATACGCAGTATTTT	CASSSPEERATDTQYF
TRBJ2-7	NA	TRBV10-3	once	TGTGCCATCAGTCTAGGAGAACAAGTCGAGCAGTACTTC	CAISLGEQVEQYF
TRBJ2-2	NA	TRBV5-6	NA	TGTGCCAGCAGCCCAACTAGCAACGGGGAGCTGTTTTTT	CASSPTSNGELFF
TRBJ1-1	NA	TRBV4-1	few	TGCGCCAGCAGCCAAGATATAACAAGGAACACTGAAGCTTTCTTT	CASSQDITRNTEAFF
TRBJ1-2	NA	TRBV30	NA	TGTGCCTGGAGCCGCACAGAGTTAGGTGGCTACACCTTC	CAWSRTELGGYTF
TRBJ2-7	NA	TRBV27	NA	TGTGCCAGCACCCCGAGAGGGTTCGACGAGCAGTACTTC	CASTPRGFDEQYF
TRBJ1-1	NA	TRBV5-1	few	TGCGCCAGCATTCATAACACTGAAGCTTTCTTT	CASIHNTEAFF
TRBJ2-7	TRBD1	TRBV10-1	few	TGCGCCAGCAGTGACTCGGGACAGGGGTATGCCGAGCAGTACTTC	CASSDSGQGYAEQYF
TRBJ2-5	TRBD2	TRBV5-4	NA	TGTGCCAGCAGCTTGAATTTAGCGGGAGTAACAGAGACCCAGTACTTC	CASSLNLAGVTETQYF
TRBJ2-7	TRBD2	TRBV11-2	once	TGTGCCAGCATGGTCTACCCGGGGAAAGGCGGGAGGGCCTACGAGCAGTACTTC	CASMVYPGKGGRAYEQYF
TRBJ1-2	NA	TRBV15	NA	TGTGCCACCAGCATTGAGACTGGTAACTATGGCTACACCTTC	CATSIETGNYGYTF
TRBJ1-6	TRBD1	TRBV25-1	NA	TGTGCCAGCAGTGAATACAAGGGGGCGAGTTGCCCCCTCCACTTT	CASSEYKGASCPLHF
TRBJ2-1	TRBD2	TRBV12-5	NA	TGTGCTCTCCTAGCGGGAGCTTTCAATGAGCAGTTCTTC	CALLAGAFNEQFF
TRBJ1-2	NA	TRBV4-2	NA	TGTGCCAGCAGCCAGGCCGGGGGGCTCTATGGCTACACCTTC	CASSQAGGLYGYTF
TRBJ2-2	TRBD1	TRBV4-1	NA	TGCGCCAGCAGCCAAGACCCGACAGGGGGCTTGAACACCGGGGAGCTGTTTTTT	CASSQDPTGGLNTGELFF
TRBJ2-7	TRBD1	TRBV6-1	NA	TGTGCCAGCAGTGGGACAGGGAGCTCCGAGCAGTACTTC	CASSGTGSSEQYF
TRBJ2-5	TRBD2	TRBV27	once	TGTGCCAGCAGTCCCCGGGCTAGCGGGGAAGAGACCCAGTACTTC	CASSPRASGEETQYF
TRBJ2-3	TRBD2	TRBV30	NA	TGTGCCTGGCGCTCTGTCGGGAGGACAGATACGCAGTATTTT	CAWRSVGRTDTQYF
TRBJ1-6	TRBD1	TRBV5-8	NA	TGTGCCAGCACCTTCGGGACAGTAGGTTTATTGTCACCCCTCCACTTT	CASTFGTVGLLSPLHF